This T cell receptor (beta chain) derives from a study of post-analysis software for immune sequencing data. This clonotype was seen only a few times. Its specificity is unknown. Unique molecular identifiers tagged the TCR beta cDNA libraries. TCRdb re-called the PCR reads with MiXCR, one entry per CDR3 protein. The data contain more than 450,000 distinct CDR3 sequences, 44% of them singletons. Study conclusions and caveats: Comparison of patients with controls showed a handful of TRBV segments more frequent in patients, TRBV5-6, TRBV5-1 and TRBV20-1 among them. Normalized Chao1 diversity was significantly lower in multiple sclerosis patients than in controls.

Germline CDR1 and CDR2: MGHRA and YSYEKL. V lost 4 bases to trimming and J lost 4 bases; unmatched junction nucleotides: 9. This CDR3 has 16 amino acids. The clonotype originates from a girl aged 10 to 17 with multiple sclerosis. J is TRBJ1-5 and V is TRBV4-1; 8 bases line up with TRBD1. Sequenced material: blood. The CDR3 DNA reads TGCGCCAGCAGCCGAACCTCTGACAGGGGAAATCAGCCCCAGCATTTT. Residues: CASSRTSDRGNQPQHF.